The rows below give T cell receptor beta chains drawn from one sample of a study of PD-1 blockade in classical Hodgkin lymphoma. Some clones are missing from TCRdb's copy, which holds only in-frame ones; the method was immunoSEQ multiplex PCR. The sample includes 20,000 to 30,000 clones, 88% seen only once; the top ten take 23%. The material sequenced was peripheral blood mononuclear cells (PBMCs), taken before the fourth cycle of nivolumab. The receptors were gathered from a human donor with classical Hodgkin lymphoma. CDR3s include the opening cysteine and the closing phenylalanine or tryptophan. D genes are given only for firm matches. Rows give clone size only sometimes, using once, few, many, or a class for an expanded clone.

V	length	D	J	size	CDR3	DNA
TRBV5-1	13	TRBD1	TRBJ1-4	.	CASSQGANEKLFF	TGCGCCAGCAGCCAGGGGGCTAATGAAAAACTGTTTTTT
TRBV4-1	18	.	TRBJ2-5	few	CASSQGRGRGLTQETQYF	TGCGCCAGCAGCCAAGGGCGGGGGCGGGGGCTCACTCAAGAGACCCAGTACTTC
TRBV5-4	16	TRBD2	TRBJ2-1	.	CASSLGAGEPYNEQFF	TGTGCCAGCAGCTTGGGGGCGGGGGAACCCTACAATGAGCAGTTCTTC
TRBV7-9	19	.	TRBJ2-6	.	CASRTTRDSMTSGANVLTF	TGTGCCAGCAGAACCACCAGGGACTCTATGACCTCTGGGGCCAACGTCCTGACTTTC
TRBV7-6	14	.	TRBJ2-7	.	CASSYKPDTGEQYF	TGTGCCAGCAGCTACAAACCAGACACGGGCGAGCAGTACTTC
TRBV5-1	17	.	TRBJ2-2	.	CASSPVVSGRGTGELFF	TGCGCCAGCAGCCCGGTGGTGTCTGGTAGGGGGACCGGGGAGCTGTTTTTT
TRBV6-6	12	.	TRBJ1-5	.	CASSSRGQPQHF	TGTGCCAGCAGTTCCAGGGGCCAGCCCCAGCATTTT
TRBV2	14	.	TRBJ2-5	.	CASKPGTAEETQYF	TGTGCCAGCAAACCCGGGACGGCAGAAGAGACCCAGTACTTC
TRBV29-1	14	TRBD1	TRBJ2-2	.	CSVRDRVNTGELFF	TGCAGCGTGAGGGACAGGGTGAACACCGGGGAGCTGTTTTTT
TRBV29-1	12	.	TRBJ2-2	.	CSVKWNTGELFF	TGCAGCGTAAAGTGGAACACCGGGGAGCTGTTTTTT
TRBV6-5	14	TRBD2	TRBJ2-3	.	CASIRASGGDTQYF	TGTGCCAGCATTCGGGCTAGCGGGGGGGATACGCAGTATTTT
TRBV6-1	15	TRBD1	TRBJ2-3	.	CASRSRDRGTDTQYF	TGTGCCAGCCGGTCCCGGGACAGGGGTACAGATACGCAGTATTTT
TRBV25-1	14	.	TRBJ2-7	.	CASSDWDRSYEQYF	TGTGCCAGCAGTGACTGGGACCGCTCCTACGAGCAGTACTTC
TRBV21-1	20	.	TRBJ2-7	.	CASSKGMTGLASGGAYEQYF	TGTGCCAGCAGCAAAGGGATGACAGGGTTGGCTAGCGGGGGGGCGTACGAGCAGTACTTC
TRBV9	16	.	TRBJ1-4	.	CASSDGVALSNEKLFF	TGTGCCAGCAGTGACGGGGTCGCACTGTCTAATGAAAAACTGTTTTTT
TRBV29-1	16	TRBD2	TRBJ2-3	once	CSVLIFRGGNTDTQYF	TGCAGCGTTTTGATATTTCGCGGGGGGAACACAGATACGCAGTATTTT
TRBV11-2	17	TRBD2	TRBJ2-2	once	CASSFTRTGGSTGELFF	TGTGCCAGCAGCTTTACGAGGACGGGAGGGAGCACCGGGGAGCTGTTTTTT
TRBV25-1	13	.	TRBJ1-1	once	CASSGGTPSKAFF	TGTGCCAGCAGTGGAGGGACCCCCTCAAAGGCTTTCTTT
TRBV5-4	13	.	TRBJ2-5	.	CASSLKYQETQYF	TGTGCCAGCAGCCTTAAGTACCAAGAGACCCAGTACTTC